These 13 T cell receptor beta chains share one sample of origin, sequenced in a study of shared clonotypes between healthy human individuals. This table comes from immunoSEQ multiplex PCR, and its TCRdb copy is limited to in-frame clones, with some not included. The table includes roughly 500,000 clones, 60% to 80% detected once. The sequenced material came from PBMCs. The receptors shown here come from a middle-aged woman in good health. Some clones in this sample may be carry-over from other donors' samples.

The rearrangement links TRBV9 to TRBJ1-4, with D possibly being TRBD1 (5 bases). Trimming removed 0 bases from V and 7 bases from J, with 7 bases in between. The CDR3 runs 13 residues. Germline V gene lookup returns CDR1 SGDLS and CDR2 YYNGEE. CDR3 residues: CASSVGGTEKLFF. The CDR3 DNA reads as TGTGCCAGCAGCGTAGGGGGGACTGAAAAACTGTTTTTT.

The V gene is TRBV6-6, the J gene TRBJ2-7; D assignment may be TRBD1 or TRBD2 (5 bases each). The length of the CDR3 is 16 residues. Looked up from germline, CDR1 is MNHNY and CDR2 is SVGAGI (reference sequence). Trimming left V 6 bases short and J 0 bases short, with 18 bases between. The CDR3 bases are TGTGCCAGCAGATACAGGACTGTGTGGACCTCCTACGAGCAGTACTTC. Protein sequence: CASRYRTVWTSYEQYF.

The chain carries TRBV6-5 and TRBJ1-1; D is unclear. This CDR3 has 13 amino acids. From germline, CDR1 is MNHEY and CDR2 SVGAGI. Trimming removed 2 bases from V and 3 bases from J, with 7 bases in between. In DNA form, the CDR3 reads TGTGCCAGCAGTTACGAAGGCGACACTGAAGCTTTCTTT. Translated: CASSYEGDTEAFF.

The chain links TRBV9 to TRBJ2-1; D gene uncertain. V lost 0 bases, J lost 5 bases, and 6 bases lay in between. Germline V gene sequence: CDR1 SGDLS, CDR2 YYNGEE. This CDR3 comprises 13 residues. CDR3 sequence (DNA): TGTGCCAGCAGCGTAGGGCGAAACAATGAGCAGTTCTTC. It specifies CASSVGRNNEQFF.

The CDR3 protein is CASSRGGTSNQPQHF. The CDR3 nucleotides read TGTGCCAGTAGTCGTGGAGGGACTAGCAATCAGCCCCAGCATTTT. The chain has TRBV19 and TRBJ1-5; possibly TRBD1 for D (5 bases). V was pared by 5 bases and J by 0 bases, with 11 bases between. The CDR3 is 15 amino acids. CDR1 and CDR2 from the germline V gene are LNHDA and SQIVND (reference sequence).

This clone appeared once. The rearrangement joins TRBV30 to TRBJ1-2; a possible D gene is TRBD1 (5 bases). This CDR3 spans 11 amino acids. Trimming left V 5 bases short and J 4 bases short, with 8 bases between. In germline, CDR1 is GTSNPN, CDR2 SVGIG (reference sequence). The CDR3 region has the DNA TGTGCCTGGGGGGGGTCCTATGGCTACACCTTC. Translating it yields CAWGGSYGYTF.

This clone has only a few counts. The identical CDR3 is also encoded by other nucleotide sequences in the sample. The V call is TRBV19, the J call TRBJ1-5; D is unclear. The V gene lost 3 bases and the J gene lost 0 bases, with 9 bases spanning the gap. CDR1 and CDR2 (germline): LNHDA, SQIVND (reference sequence). The CDR3 length is 15 residues. In DNA, the CDR3 is TGTGCCAGTAGTATTCGGGGATTTAGCAATCAGCCCCAGCATTTT. Translating gives CASSIRGFSNQPQHF. Full variable domain (outside the CDR3, taken from reference TRBV19 and TRBJ1-5): DGGITQSPKYLFRKEGQNVTLSCEQNLNHDAMYWYRQDPGQGLRLIYYSQIVNDFQKGDIAEGYSVSREKKESFPLTVTSAQKNPTAFYLCASSIRGFSNQPQHFGDGTRLSIL.

This clone has only a few counts. The chain has TRBV7-9 and TRBJ1-5, with a tentative D call TRBD1 (5 bases). Germline V gene lookup returns CDR1 SEHNR and CDR2 FQNEAQ (reference sequence). Trimming stripped 3 bases from V and 6 bases from J, with 6 bases between. The CDR3 is 12 residues long. The CDR3 bases are TGTGCCAGCAGCTTTGGGGGTCAGCCCCAGCATTTT. Translating gives CASSFGGQPQHF.

V gene TRBV5-4 combines with J gene TRBJ1-1; 8 bases line up with TRBD1. CDR1 is SGHNT, CDR2 YYREEE, per germline (reference sequence). V lost 1 base to trimming and J lost 2 bases; unmatched junction nucleotides: 7. The CDR3 spans 16 residues. For the CDR3, the DNA is TGTGCCAGCAGCTTGATCCGACAGGGGAAAAACACTGAAGCTTTCTTT. Amino acid sequence: CASSLIRQGKNTEAFF.

V and J are TRBV5-1 and TRBJ2-5; TRBD1 is a possible D gene (5 bases). CDR1 SGHRS and CDR2 YFSETQ come from the germline V gene. The V gene lost 4 bases and the J gene lost 3 bases, with 13 bases spanning the gap. This CDR3 is 14 amino acids long. The CDR3 here is CASSIQTGEETQYF. Written as DNA, the CDR3 is TGCGCCAGCAGCATTCAAACAGGTGAAGAGACCCAGTACTTC.

This clone appeared a single time. The V gene is TRBV9, the J gene TRBJ1-1; no clear D. This CDR3 is built from 15 residues. V was shortened by 0 bases and J by 8 bases, with 17 bases between the two germline ends. Germline lookup yields CDR1 SGDLS and CDR2 YYNGEE. CDR3 sequence reads: CASSVVDTRWAEAFF. The CDR3 bases are TGTGCCAGCAGCGTAGTAGACACCCGGTGGGCCGAAGCTTTCTTT.

V usage is TRBV5-1 and J usage is TRBJ2-3, with D possibly TRBD2 on 5 matching bases. CDR1 and CDR2 from the germline V gene are SGHRS and YFSETQ. CDR3 length equals 15 residues. Between the trimmed V and J ends, which lost 1 base and 0 bases, there was a span of 9 bases. The DNA for the CDR3 is TGCGCCAGCAGCTTGCCCAGCGGAAGCACAGATACGCAGTATTTT. Its protein product is CASSLPSGSTDTQYF.

The chain links TRBV7-9 to TRBJ2-2, with D unresolved. The CDR3 consists of 13 residues. V was trimmed by 5 bases and J by 8 bases, leaving 12 bases between them. Germline V CDR1 and CDR2: SEHNR, FQNEAQ (reference sequence). CDR3 sequence: CASSPVPTGELFF. The CDR3 DNA follows: TGTGCCAGCAGCCCGGTCCCGACAGGGGAGCTGTTTTTT.